This T cell receptor beta chain was identified during a study of blood T cell repertoires in COVID-19. Turning to the study itself: COVID-19 samples, acute and convalescent, were from the United States, Italy and Spain. PBMCs, B-cell-depleted T cells, or T cells were the source of the cDNA or gDNA that made up the material.

Authors' analysis steps: How many nucleated cells were present was estimated from reference gene primer amplification. The method was immunoSEQ multiplex PCR; TCRdb's version includes in-frame clones alone and lacks a portion of them. V, J and clone size derive from that table, while D and trimming were established from the DNA sequence. Among 150,000 to 200,000 clones, more than 85% were seen once, and the ten largest hold 0.99%. V lost 3 bases and J lost 8, with 18 bases in between. The CDR3 has 15 residues. CDR1 is SGDLS, CDR2 YYNGEE, per germline. The chain recombines TRBV9 with TRBJ2-4; D possibly corresponds to TRBD1 (6 bases). This clonotype originated in a man aged 18 to 29 with acute or convalescent COVID-19. Sequencing was carried out using peripheral blood. The CDR3 nucleotides are TGTGCCAGCAGCGCAGGGGCCATGGGGAACTACATTCAGTACTTC. This encodes CASSAGAMGNYIQYF. The variable domain in full, with the rest retrieved from reference TRBV9 and TRBJ2-4, is DSGVTQTPKHLITATGQRVTLRCSPRSGDLSVYWYQQSLDQGLQFLIQYYNGEERAKGNILERFSAQQFPDLHSELNLSSLELGDSALYFCASSAGAMGNYIQYFGAGTRLSVL.